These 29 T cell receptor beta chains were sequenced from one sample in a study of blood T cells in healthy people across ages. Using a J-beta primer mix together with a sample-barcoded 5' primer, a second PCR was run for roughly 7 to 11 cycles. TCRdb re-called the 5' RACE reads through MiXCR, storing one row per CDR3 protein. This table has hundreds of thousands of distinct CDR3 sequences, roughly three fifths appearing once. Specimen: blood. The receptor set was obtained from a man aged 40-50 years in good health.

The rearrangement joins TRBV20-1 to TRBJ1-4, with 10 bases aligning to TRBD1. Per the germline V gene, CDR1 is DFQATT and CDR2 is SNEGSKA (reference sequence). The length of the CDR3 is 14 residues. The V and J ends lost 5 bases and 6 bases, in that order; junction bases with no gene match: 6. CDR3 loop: CSAFTGTGDEKLFF. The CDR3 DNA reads TGCAGTGCTTTCACCGGGACAGGGGATGAAAAACTGTTTTTT.

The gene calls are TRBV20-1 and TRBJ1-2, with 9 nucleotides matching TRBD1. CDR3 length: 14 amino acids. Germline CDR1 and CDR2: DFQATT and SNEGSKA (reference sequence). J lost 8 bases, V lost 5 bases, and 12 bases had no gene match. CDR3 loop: CSAEPGQGRGGYTF. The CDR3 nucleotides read TGCAGTGCTGAACCGGGACAGGGTAGAGGCGGCTACACCTTC.

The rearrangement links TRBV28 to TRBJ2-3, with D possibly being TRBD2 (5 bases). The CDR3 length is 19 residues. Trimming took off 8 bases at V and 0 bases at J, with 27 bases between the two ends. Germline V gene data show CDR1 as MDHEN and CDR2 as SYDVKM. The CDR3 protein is CASHQLISEIHQSTDTQYF. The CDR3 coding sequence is TGTGCCAGCCACCAACTGATTAGCGAGATACATCAGAGCACAGATACGCAGTATTTT.

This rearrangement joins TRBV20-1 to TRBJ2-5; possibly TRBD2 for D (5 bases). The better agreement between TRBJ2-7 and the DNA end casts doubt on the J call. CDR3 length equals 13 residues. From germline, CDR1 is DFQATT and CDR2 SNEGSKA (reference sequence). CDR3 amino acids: CSAIGLGSYEQYF. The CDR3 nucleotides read TGCAGTGCTATAGGACTGGGATCCTACGAGCAGTACTTC.

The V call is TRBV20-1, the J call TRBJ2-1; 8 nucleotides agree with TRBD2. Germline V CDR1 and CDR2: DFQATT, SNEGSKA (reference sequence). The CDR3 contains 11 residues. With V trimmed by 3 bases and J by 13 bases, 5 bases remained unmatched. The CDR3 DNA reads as TGCAGTGCTAGGGCGGGGGGCCTCCAGTTCTTC. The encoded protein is CSARAGGLQFF.

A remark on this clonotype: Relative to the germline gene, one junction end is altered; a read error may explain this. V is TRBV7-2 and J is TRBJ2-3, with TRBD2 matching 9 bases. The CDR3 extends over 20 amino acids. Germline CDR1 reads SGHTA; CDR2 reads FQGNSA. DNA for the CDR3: TGTGTCAGCAGCCCCCGGATAGCGGGGGCCATCTCAAAAAGCACAGATACGCAGTATTTT. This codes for CVSSPRIAGAISKSTDTQYF.

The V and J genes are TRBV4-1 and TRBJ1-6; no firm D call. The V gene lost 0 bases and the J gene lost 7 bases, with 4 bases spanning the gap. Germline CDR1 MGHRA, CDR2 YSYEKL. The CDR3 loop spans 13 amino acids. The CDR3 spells CASSQEANSPLHF. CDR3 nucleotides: TGCGCCAGCAGCCAAGAGGCCAATTCACCCCTCCACTTT.

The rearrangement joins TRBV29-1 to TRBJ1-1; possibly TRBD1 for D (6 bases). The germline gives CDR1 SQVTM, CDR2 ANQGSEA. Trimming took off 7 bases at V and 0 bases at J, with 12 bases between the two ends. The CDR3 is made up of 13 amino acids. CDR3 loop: CSAGEPVNTEAFF. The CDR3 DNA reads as TGCAGCGCAGGGGAGCCCGTGAACACTGAAGCTTTCTTT.

The CDR3 here is CASSWTGQTEQYF. In DNA form, the CDR3 reads TGTGCCAGCAGTTGGACGGGACAGACCGAGCAGTACTTC. This chain links TRBV28 with TRBJ2-7, with 7 bases identical to TRBD1. CDR1 is MDHEN, CDR2 SYDVKM, per germline. The CDR3 runs 13 residues. V dropped 4 bases and J dropped 6; count of bases not matched to a gene: 6. The entire variable domain, with the rest obtained from reference TRBV28 and TRBJ2-7, is as follows: DVKVTQSSRYLVKRTGEKVFLECVQDMDHENMFWYRQDPGLGLRLIYFSYDVKMKEKGDIPEGYSVSREKKERFSLILESASTNQTSMYLCASSWTGQTEQYFGPGTRLTVT.

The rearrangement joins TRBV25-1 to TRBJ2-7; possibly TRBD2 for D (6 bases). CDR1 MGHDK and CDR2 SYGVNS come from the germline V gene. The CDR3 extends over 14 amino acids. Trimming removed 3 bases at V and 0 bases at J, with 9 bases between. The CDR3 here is CASSDQGLSYEQYF. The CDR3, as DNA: TGTGCCAGCAGTGACCAGGGACTCTCCTACGAGCAGTACTTC.

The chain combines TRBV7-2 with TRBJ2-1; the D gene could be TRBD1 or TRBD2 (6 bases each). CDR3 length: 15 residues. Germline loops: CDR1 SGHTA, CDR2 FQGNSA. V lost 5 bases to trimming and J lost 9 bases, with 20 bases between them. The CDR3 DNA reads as TGTGCCAGCAGCCCCCTTCGGGGGCTAGCCGGTGAGCAGTTCTTC. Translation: CASSPLRGLAGEQFF.

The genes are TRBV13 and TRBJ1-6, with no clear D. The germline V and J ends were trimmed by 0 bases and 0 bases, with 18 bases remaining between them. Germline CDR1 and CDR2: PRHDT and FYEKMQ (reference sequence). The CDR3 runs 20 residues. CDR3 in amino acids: CASSLGRAALLSSYNSPLHF. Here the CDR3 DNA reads TGTGCCAGCAGCTTAGGCCGGGCAGCTTTACTAAGCTCCTATAATTCACCCCTCCACTTT.

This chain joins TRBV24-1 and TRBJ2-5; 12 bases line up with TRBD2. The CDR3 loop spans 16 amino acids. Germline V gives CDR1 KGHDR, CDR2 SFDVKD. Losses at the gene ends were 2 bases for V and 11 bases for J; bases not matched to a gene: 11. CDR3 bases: TGTGCCACCAGTGATTCTAGCGGGGGGGCGCAGTATGAGCAGTACTTC. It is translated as CATSDSSGGAQYEQYF.

For the CDR3, the DNA is TGCGCCAGCAGCCCAACGGGACTAGGGGTCACAGATACGCAGTATTTT. Protein product: CASSPTGLGVTDTQYF. The V call is TRBV5-1, the J call TRBJ2-3; 8 positions match TRBD2. The junction had 9 bases not matched to a gene; V was cut back by 4 bases and J by 2 bases. Germline assignment: CDR1 SGHRS and CDR2 YFSETQ. The CDR3 consists of 16 residues.

The CDR3 nucleotides are TGCAGTGCTGCCAGGGTGGGAGAGACCCAGTACTTC. It is translated as CSAARVGETQYF. The genes are TRBV20-1 and TRBJ2-5; D might be TRBD1 (5 bases). Trimming removed 5 bases at V and 4 bases at J, with 11 bases between. CDR3 size: 12 residues. CDR1 is DFQATT and CDR2 is SNEGSKA in the germline V gene (reference sequence).

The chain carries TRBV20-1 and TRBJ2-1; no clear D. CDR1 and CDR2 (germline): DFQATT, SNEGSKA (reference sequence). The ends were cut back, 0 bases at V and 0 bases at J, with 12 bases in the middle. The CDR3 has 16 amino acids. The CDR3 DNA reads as TGCAGTGCTAGAGATACTCGAGATCTCTCCTACAATGAGCAGTTCTTC. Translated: CSARDTRDLSYNEQFF.

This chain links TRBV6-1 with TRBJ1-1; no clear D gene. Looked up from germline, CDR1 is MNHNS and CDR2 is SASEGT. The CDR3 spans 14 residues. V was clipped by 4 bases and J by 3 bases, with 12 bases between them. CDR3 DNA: TGTGCCAGCAGTGTGGAAGCGGTGGACACTGAAGCTTTCTTT. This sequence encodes CASSVEAVDTEAFF.

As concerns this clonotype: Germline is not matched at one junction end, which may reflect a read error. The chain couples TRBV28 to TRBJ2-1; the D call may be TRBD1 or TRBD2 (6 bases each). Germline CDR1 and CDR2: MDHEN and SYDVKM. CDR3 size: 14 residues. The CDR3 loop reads CACRGVDYGDEQFF. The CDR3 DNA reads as TGTGCCTGCAGGGGAGTGGACTACGGGGATGAGCAGTTCTTC.

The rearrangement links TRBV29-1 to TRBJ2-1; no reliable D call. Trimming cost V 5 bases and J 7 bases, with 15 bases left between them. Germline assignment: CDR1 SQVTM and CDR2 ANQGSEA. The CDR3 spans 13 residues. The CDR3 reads CSVSTPTENEQFF. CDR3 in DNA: TGCAGCGTTTCCACCCCGACGGAAAATGAGCAGTTCTTC.

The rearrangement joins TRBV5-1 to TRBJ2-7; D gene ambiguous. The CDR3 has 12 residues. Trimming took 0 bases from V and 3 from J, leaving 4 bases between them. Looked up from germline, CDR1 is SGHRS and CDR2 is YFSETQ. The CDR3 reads CASSLEDYEQYF. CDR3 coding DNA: TGCGCCAGCAGCTTGGAGGACTACGAGCAGTACTTC.

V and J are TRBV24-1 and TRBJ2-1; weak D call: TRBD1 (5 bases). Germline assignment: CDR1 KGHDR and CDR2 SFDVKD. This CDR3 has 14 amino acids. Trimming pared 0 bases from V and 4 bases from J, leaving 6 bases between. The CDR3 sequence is CATSDLRQYNEQFF. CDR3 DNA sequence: TGTGCCACCAGTGATTTGCGACAGTACAATGAGCAGTTCTTC.

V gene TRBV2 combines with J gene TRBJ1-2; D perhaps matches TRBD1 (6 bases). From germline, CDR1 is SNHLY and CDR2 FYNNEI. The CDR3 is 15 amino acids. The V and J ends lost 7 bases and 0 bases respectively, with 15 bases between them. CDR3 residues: CASKPQGTANYGYTF. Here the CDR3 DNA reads TGTGCCAGCAAACCACAGGGCACCGCTAACTATGGCTACACCTTC. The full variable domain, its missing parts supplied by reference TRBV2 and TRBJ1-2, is EPEVTQTPSHQVTQMGQEVILRCVPISNHLYFYWYRQILGQKVEFLVSFYNNEISEKSEIFDDQFSVERPDGSNFTLKIRSTKLEDSAMYFCASKPQGTANYGYTFGSGTRLTVV.

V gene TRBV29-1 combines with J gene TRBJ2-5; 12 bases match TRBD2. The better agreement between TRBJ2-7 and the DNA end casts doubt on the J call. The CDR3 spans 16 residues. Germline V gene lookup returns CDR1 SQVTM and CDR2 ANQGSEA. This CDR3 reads CSVKLAGGPINYEQYF. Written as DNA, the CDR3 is TGCAGCGTGAAACTAGCGGGAGGCCCAATCAACTACGAGCAGTACTTC.

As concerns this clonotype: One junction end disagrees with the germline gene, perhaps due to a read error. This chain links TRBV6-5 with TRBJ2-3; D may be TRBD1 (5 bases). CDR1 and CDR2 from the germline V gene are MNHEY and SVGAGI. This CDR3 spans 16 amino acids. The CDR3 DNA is TGTGCCAGTAGTTACTCTCTGACAGCATACACAGATACGCAGTATTTT. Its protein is CASSYSLTAYTDTQYF.

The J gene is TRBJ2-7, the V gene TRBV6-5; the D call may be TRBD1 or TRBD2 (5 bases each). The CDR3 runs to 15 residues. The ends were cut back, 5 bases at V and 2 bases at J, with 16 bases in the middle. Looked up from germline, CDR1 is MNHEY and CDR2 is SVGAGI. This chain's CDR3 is CASSKTGTYAYEQYF. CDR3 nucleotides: TGTGCCAGCAGTAAGACCGGGACGTACGCCTACGAGCAGTACTTC.

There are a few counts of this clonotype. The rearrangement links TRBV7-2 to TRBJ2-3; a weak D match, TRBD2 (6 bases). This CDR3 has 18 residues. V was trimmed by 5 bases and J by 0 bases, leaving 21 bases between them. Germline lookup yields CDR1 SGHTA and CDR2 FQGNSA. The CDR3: CASSHRLTGAGSTDTQYF. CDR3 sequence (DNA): TGTGCCAGCAGCCACCGATTGACTGGCGCGGGGAGCACAGATACGCAGTATTTT.

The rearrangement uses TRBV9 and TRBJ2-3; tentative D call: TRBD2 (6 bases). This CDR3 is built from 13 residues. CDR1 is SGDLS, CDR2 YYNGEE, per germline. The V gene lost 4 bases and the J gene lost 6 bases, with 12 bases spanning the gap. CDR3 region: CASSIWGGDTQYF. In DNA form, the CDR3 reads TGTGCCAGCAGCATCTGGGGAGGCGATACGCAGTATTTT.

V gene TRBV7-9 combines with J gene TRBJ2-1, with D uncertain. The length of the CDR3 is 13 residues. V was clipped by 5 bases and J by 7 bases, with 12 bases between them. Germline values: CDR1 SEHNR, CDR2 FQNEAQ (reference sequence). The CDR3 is CASSLGEWNEQFF. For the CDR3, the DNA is TGTGCCAGCAGCCTCGGCGAGTGGAATGAGCAGTTCTTC. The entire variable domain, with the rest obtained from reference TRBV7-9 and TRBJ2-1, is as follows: DTGVSQNPRHKITKRGQNVTFRCDPISEHNRLYWYRQTLGQGPEFLTYFQNEAQLEKSRLLSDRFSAERPKGSFSTLEIQRTEQGDSAMYLCASSLGEWNEQFFGPGTRLTVL.

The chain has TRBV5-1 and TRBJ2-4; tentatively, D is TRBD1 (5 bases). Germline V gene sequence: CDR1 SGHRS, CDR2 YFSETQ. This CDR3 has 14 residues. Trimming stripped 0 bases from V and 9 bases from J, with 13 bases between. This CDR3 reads CASSLAVGARIQYF. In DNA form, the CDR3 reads TGCGCCAGCAGCTTGGCTGTAGGGGCCCGCATTCAGTACTTC.